This T cell receptor (beta chain) was captured by sequencing in a study of T cells in Graves' hyperthyroidism and ophthalmopathy. This clonotype was recorded at least ten times. Amplification yielded TCR beta CDR3 regions, with RNA transcripts as the source. During a first-round RT-PCR of the TCR CDR3, the HTBI primer set was used. Using its own MiXCR run on the multiplex PCR reads, TCRdb lists one record per CDR3 protein. In the table there are about 200,000 distinct CDR3 sequences, roughly 17% of which are singletons. The V and J ends lost 4 bases and 4 bases, in that order; junction bases with no gene match: 2. This CDR3 has 15 amino acids. Germline-derived CDR1 and CDR2 are SGHTA and FQGNSA.

The rearrangement joins TRBV7-2 to TRBJ2-2; 11 positions agree with TRBD2. The sequencing sample was made of blood. This sequence originates from a woman aged 45 to 65 with Graves' hyperthyroidism. The CDR3: CASSSSGRSTGELFF. Written as DNA, the CDR3 is TGTGCCAGCAGCTCTAGCGGGAGGAGCACCGGGGAGCTGTTTTTT.